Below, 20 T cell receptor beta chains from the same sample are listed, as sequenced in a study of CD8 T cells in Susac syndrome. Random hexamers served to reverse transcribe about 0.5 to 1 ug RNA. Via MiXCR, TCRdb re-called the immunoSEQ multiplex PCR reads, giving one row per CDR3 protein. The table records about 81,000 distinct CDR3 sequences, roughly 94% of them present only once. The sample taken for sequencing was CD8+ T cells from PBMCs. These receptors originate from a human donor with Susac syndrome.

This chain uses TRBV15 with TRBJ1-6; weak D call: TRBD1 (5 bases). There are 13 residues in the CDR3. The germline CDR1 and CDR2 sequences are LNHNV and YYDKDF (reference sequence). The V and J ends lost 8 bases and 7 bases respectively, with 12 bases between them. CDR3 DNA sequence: TGTGCCACCTCCTCAGGGTCGAATTCACCCCTCCACTTT. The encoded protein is CATSSGSNSPLHF.

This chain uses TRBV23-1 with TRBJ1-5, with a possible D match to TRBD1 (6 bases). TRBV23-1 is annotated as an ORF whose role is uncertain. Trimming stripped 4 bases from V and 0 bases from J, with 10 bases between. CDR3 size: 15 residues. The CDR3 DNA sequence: TGCGCCAGCAGTCGGCAGGGACATAGCAATCAGCCCCAGCATTTT. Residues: CASSRQGHSNQPQHF.

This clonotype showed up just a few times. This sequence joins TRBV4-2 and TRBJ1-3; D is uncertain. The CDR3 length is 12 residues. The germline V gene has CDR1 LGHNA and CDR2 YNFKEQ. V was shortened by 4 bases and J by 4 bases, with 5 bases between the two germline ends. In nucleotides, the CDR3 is TGTGCCAGCAGCCCCGGGGGAAACACCATATATTTT. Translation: CASSPGGNTIYF.

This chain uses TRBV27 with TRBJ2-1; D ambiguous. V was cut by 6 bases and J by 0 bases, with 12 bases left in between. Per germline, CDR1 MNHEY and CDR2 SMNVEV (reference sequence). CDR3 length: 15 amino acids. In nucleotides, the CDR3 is TGTGCCAGCAGCCTGACTCCTACCTCCTACAATGAGCAGTTCTTC. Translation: CASSLTPTSYNEQFF.

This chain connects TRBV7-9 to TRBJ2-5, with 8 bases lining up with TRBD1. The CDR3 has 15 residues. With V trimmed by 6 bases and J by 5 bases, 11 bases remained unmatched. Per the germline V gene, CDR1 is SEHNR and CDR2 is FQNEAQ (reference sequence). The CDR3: CASRIGQGALETQYF. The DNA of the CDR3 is TGTGCCAGCAGAATTGGGCAGGGGGCTTTGGAGACCCAGTACTTC.

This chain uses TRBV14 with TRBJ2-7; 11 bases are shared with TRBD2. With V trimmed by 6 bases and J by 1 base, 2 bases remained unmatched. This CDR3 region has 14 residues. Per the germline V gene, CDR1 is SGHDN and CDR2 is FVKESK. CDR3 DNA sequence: TGTGCCAGCAGACTAGCGGGAGAGTCCTACGAGCAGTACTTC. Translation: CASRLAGESYEQYF.

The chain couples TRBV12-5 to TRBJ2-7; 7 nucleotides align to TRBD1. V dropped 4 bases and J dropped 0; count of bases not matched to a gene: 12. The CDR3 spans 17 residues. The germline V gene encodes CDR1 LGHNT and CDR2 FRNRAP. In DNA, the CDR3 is TGTGCTAGTGGTTCGCCTCTAACCCGGGACAGCTCCTACGAGCAGTACTTC. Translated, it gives CASGSPLTRDSSYEQYF.

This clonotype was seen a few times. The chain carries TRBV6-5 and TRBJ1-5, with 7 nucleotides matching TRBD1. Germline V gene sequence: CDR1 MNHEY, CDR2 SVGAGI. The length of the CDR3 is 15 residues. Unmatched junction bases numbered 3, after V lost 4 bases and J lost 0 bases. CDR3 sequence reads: CASSSTGNSNQPQHF. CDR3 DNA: TGTGCCAGCAGTTCGACAGGGAATAGCAATCAGCCCCAGCATTTT.

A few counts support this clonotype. CDR3 coding DNA: TGTGCCAGCTCCGCAAGCTCCTACGAGCAGTACTTC. Translation gives CASSASSYEQYF. J is TRBJ2-7 and V is TRBV18, with D unclear. With 6 bases removed from V and 0 bases from J, the gap between germline ends came to 6 bases. The CDR3 has 12 amino acids. Germline V lookup: CDR1 KGHSH, CDR2 LQKENI.

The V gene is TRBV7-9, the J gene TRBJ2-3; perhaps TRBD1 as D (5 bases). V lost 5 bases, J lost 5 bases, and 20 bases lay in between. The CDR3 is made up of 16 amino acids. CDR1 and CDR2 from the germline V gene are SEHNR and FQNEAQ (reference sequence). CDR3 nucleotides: TGTGCCAGCAGCAGCTTGGGTCCACAAGACAGAGATACGCAGTATTTT. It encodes CASSSLGPQDRDTQYF.

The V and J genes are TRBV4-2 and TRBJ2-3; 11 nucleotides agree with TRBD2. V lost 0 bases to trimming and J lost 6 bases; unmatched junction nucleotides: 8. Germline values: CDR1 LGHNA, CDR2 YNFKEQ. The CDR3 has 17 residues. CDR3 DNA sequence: TGTGCCAGCAGCCAAGAACTTAGCGGGAGGGCCTTTGATACGCAGTATTTT. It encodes CASSQELSGRAFDTQYF.

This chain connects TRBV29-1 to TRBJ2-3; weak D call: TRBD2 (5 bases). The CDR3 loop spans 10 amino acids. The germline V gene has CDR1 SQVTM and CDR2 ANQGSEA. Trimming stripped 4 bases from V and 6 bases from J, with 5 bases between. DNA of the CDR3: TGCAGCGTTGGAGGGGATACGCAGTATTTT. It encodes CSVGGDTQYF.

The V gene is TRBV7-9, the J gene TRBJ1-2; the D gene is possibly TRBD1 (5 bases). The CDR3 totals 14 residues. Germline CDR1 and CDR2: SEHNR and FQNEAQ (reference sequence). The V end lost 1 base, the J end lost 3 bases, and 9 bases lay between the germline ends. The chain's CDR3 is CASSLGPGYYGYTF. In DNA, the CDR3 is TGTGCCAGCAGCTTAGGTCCAGGGTACTATGGCTACACCTTC.

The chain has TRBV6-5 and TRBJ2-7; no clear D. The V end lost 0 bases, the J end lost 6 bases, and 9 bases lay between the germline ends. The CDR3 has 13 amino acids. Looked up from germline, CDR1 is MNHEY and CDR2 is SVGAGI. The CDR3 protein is CASSYSPGAEQYF. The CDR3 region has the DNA TGTGCCAGCAGTTACTCCCCAGGTGCCGAGCAGTACTTC.

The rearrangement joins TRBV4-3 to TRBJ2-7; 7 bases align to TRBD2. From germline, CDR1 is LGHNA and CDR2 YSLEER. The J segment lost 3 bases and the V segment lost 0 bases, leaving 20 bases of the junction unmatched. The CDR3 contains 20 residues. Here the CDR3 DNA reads TGCGCCAGCAGCCAAGATTTGGATAGTACTAGCGAGTTTGAGGGCTACGAGCAGTACTTC. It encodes CASSQDLDSTSEFEGYEQYF.

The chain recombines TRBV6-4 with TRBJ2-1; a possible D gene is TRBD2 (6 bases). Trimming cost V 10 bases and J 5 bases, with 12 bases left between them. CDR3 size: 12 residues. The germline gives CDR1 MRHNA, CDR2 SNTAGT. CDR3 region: CATKEGNNEQFF. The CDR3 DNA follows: TGTGCCACCAAGGAGGGCAACAATGAGCAGTTCTTC.

The CDR3 region is CASSLTGEQYF. The CDR3 DNA reads TGTGCCAGCAGCTTGACCGGCGAGCAGTACTTC. The rearrangement uses TRBV7-9 and TRBJ2-7; D call uncertain. Trimming took off 3 bases at V and 6 bases at J, with 6 bases between the two ends. This CDR3 has 11 residues. Per germline, CDR1 SEHNR and CDR2 FQNEAQ (reference sequence).

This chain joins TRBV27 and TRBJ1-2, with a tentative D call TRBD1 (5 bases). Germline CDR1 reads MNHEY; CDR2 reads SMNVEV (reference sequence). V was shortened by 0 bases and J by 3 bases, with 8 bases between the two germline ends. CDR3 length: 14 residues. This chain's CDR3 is CASSLSRQYYGYTF. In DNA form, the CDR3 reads TGTGCCAGCAGTTTATCTCGACAGTACTATGGCTACACCTTC.

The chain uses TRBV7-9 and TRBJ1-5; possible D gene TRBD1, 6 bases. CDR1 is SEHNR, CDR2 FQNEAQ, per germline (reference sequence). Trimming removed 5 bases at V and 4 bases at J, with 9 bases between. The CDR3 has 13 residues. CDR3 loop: CASSVDRNQPQHF. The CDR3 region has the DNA TGTGCCAGCAGCGTGGACAGAAATCAGCCCCAGCATTTT.

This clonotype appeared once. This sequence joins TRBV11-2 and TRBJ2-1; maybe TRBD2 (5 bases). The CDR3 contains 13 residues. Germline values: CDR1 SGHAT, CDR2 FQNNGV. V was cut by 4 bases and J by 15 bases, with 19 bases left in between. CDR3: CASSWVGPGVRFF. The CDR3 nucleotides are TGTGCCAGCAGCTGGGTGGGCCCCGGGGTTCGGTTCTTC.